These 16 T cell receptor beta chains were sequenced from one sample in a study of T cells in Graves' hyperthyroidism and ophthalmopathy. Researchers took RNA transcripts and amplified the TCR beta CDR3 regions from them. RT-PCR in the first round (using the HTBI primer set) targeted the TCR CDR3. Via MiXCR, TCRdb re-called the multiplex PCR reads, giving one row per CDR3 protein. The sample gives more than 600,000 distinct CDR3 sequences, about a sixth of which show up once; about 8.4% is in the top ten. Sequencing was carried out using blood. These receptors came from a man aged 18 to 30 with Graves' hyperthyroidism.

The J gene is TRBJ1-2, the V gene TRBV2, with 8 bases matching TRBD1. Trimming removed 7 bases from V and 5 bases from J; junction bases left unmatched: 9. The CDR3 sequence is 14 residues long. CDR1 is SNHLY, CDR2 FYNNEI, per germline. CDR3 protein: CASTPGQVRYGYTF. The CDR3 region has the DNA TGTGCCAGCACCCCGGGACAGGTTAGGTATGGCTACACCTTC.

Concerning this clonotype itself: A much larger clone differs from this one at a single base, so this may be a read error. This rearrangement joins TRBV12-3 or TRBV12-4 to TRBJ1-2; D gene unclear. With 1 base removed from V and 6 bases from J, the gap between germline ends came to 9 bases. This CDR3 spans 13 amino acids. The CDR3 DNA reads TGTGCCAGCAGTTTAGGAGGGATCCATGGCTACACCTTC. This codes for CASSLGGIHGYTF.

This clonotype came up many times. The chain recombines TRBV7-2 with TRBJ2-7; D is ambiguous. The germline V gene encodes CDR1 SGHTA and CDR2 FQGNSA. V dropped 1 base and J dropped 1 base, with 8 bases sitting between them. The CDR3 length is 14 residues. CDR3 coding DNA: TGTGCCAGCAGCTTAGTGATGGTTTCCTACGAGCAGTACTTC. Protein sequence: CASSLVMVSYEQYF.

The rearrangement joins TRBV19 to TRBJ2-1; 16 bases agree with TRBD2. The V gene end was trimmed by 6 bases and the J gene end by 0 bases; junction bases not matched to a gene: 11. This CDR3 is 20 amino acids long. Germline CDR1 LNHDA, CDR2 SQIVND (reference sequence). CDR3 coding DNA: TGTGCCAGTAGCTATAAGGGACTAGCGGGAGGGTTCTCCTCCTACAATGAGCAGTTCTTC. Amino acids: CASSYKGLAGGFSSYNEQFF.

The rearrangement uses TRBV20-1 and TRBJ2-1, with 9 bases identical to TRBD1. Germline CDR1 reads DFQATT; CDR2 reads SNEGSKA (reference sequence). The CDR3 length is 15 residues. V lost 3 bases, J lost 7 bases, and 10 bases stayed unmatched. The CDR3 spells CSASAGTGPGNEQFF. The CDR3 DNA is TGCAGTGCTAGTGCCGGGACAGGGCCAGGGAATGAGCAGTTCTTC.

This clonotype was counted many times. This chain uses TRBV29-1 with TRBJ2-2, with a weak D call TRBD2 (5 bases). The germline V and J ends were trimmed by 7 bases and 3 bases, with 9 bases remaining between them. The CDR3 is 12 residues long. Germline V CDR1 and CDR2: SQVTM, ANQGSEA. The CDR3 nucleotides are TGCAGCGCGAGGGCAGACACCGGGGAGCTGTTTTTT. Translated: CSARADTGELFF.

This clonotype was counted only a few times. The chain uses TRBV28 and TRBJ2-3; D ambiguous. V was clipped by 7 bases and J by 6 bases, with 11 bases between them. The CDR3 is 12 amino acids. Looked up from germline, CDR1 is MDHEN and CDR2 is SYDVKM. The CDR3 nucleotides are TGTGCCAGCACTACCTCCCTCGATACGCAGTATTTT. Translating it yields CASTTSLDTQYF. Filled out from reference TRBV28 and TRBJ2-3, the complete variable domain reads DVKVTQSSRYLVKRTGEKVFLECVQDMDHENMFWYRQDPGLGLRLIYFSYDVKMKEKGDIPEGYSVSREKKERFSLILESASTNQTSMYLCASTTSLDTQYFGPGTRLTVL.

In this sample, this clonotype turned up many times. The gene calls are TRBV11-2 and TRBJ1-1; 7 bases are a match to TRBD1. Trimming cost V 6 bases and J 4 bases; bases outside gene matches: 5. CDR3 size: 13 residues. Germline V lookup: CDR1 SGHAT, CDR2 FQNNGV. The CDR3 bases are TGTGCCAGCAGTCCGACAGGGTTCACTGAAGCTTTCTTT. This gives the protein CASSPTGFTEAFF.

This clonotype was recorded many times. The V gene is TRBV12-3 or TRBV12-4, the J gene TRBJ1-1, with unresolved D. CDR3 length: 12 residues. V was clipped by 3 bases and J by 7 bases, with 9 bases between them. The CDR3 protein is CASSFSRREAFF. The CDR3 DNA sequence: TGTGCCAGCAGTTTCTCACGACGTGAAGCTTTCTTT.

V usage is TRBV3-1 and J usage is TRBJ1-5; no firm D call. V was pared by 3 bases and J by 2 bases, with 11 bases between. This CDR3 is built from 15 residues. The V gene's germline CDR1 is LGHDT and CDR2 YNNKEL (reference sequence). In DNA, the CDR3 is TGTGCCAGCAGCCAGGCTAACGGGGGCAATCAGCCCCAGCATTTT. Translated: CASSQANGGNQPQHF.

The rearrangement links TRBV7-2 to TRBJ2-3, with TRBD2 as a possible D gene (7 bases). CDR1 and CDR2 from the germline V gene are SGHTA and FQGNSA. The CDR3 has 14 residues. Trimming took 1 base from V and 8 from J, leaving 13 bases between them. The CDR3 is CASSLGWGGGTQYF. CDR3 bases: TGTGCCAGCAGCTTAGGATGGGGGGGCGGTACGCAGTATTTT.

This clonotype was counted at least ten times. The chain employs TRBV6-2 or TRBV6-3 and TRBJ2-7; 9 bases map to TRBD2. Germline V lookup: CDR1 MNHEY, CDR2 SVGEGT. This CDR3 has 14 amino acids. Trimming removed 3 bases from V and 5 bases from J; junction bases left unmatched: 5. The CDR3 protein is CASSYSGSAHEQYF. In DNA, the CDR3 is TGTGCCAGCAGTTATAGCGGGAGTGCCCACGAGCAGTACTTC.

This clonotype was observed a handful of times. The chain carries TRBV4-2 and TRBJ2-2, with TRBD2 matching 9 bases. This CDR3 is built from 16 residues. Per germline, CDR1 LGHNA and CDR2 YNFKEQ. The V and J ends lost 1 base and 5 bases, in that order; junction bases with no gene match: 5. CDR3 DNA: TGTGCCAGCAGCCAAGGGGGGACTAGCCTAACCGGGGAGCTGTTTTTT. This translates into CASSQGGTSLTGELFF.

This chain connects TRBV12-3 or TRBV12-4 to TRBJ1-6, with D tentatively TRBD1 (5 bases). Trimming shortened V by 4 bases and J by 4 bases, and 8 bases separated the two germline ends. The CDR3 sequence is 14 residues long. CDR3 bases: TGTGCCAGCAGTTCGACAGTTTATAATTCACCCCTCCACTTT. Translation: CASSSTVYNSPLHF.

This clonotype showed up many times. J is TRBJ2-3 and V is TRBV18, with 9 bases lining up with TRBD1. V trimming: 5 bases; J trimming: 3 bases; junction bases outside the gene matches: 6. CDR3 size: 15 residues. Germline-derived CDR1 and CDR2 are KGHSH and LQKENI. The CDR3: CASSFGQGRTDTQYF. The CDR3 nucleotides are TGTGCCAGCTCATTCGGACAGGGGAGGACAGATACGCAGTATTTT. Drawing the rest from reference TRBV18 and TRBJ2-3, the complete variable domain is NAGVMQNPRHLVRRRGQEARLRCSPMKGHSHVYWYRQLPEEGLKFMVYLQKENIIDESGMPKERFSAEFPKEGPSILRIQQVVRGDSAAYFCASSFGQGRTDTQYFGPGTRLTVL.

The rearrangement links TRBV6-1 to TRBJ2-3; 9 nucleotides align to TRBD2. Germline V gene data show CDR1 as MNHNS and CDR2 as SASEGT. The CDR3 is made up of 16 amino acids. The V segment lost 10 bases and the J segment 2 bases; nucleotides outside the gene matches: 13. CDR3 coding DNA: TGTGCCAACAGGAGGAGCGCGGGAGGGATCACAGATACGCAGTATTTT. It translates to CANRRSAGGITDTQYF.